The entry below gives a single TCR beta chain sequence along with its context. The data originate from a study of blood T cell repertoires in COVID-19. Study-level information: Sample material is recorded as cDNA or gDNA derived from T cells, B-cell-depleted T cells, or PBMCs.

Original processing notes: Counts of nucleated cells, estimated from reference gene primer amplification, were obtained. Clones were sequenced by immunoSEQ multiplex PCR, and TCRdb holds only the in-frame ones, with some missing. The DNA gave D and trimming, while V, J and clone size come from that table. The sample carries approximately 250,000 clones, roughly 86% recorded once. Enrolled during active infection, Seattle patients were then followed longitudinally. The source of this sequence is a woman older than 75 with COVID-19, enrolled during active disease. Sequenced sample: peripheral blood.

This CDR3 reads CASSQGASQQNYGYTF. As DNA, the CDR3 is TGCGCCAGCAGCCAAGGGGCAAGTCAGCAGAACTATGGCTACACCTTC. The chain recombines TRBV4-3 with TRBJ1-2; D is unresolved. The CDR3 is 16 residues long. Looked up from germline, CDR1 is LGHNA and CDR2 is YSLEER. V lost 1 base to trimming and J lost 2 bases, with 14 bases between them.